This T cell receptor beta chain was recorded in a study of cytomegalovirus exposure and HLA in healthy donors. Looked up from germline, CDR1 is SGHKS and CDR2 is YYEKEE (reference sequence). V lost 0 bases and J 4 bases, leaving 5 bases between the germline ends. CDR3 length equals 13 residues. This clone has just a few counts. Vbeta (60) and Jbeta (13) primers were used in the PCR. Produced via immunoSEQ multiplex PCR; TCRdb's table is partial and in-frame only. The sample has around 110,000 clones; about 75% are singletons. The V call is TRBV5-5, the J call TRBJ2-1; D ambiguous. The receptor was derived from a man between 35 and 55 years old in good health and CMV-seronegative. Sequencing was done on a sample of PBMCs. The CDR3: CASSLEEYNEQFF. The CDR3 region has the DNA TGTGCCAGCAGCTTGGAGGAGTACAATGAGCAGTTCTTC.